The entry below describes one TCR beta chain. The antigen is not known. This entry comes from a study of cytomegalovirus exposure and HLA in healthy donors. General study results and limits: In an earlier analysis, in some 540 donors, most V segments appeared productive either ~87% or ~30% of the time. Among the CMV-associated chains, three were confirmed in vitro as specific for CMV antigens. After further analysis at a later stage, 16,951 TCR beta sequences were associated with HLA alleles at 0.05 false discovery rate.

V was pared by 6 bases and J by 5 bases, with 15 bases of the junction left unmatched. Germline CDR1 is MNHEY and CDR2 is SMNVEV (reference sequence). This CDR3 is built from 17 residues. PCR used 60 Vbeta primers and 13 Jbeta primers. Authors' data handling: Per a later analysis, the number of unique TCR beta chains was 75 million to 90 million, of which roughly 11 million were shared. Generated by immunoSEQ multiplex PCR, the TCRdb table keeps only in-frame clones and is missing some. V, J and clone size are those of that table, while D and trimming were read from the DNA. The sample carries 190,000 or so clones, 80% recorded once.

The sequenced sample consisted of PBMCs. The TCR originated in a boy younger than 18 in good health and CMV-seronegative. This chain connects TRBV27 to TRBJ2-5, with 10 bases that match TRBD1. The CDR3 region has the DNA TGTGCCAGCAGGAACGTTAGGGACAGGGGAAGAGGGGAGACCCAGTACTTC. Protein sequence: CASRNVRDRGRGETQYF.